One T cell receptor beta chain is described in this entry. These data come from a study of T cell responses to AZD1222 COVID-19 vaccine. Produced via immunoSEQ multiplex PCR; TCRdb's table is partial and in-frame only. The table records some 100,000 clones, 87% of them present only once. V shed 0 bases and J shed 3 bases, with 11 bases lying between them. Germline lookup yields CDR1 SEHNR and CDR2 FQNEAQ (reference sequence). CDR3 length: 15 residues. Source: peripheral blood, taken 28 days after the second AZD1222 dose. This rearrangement joins TRBV7-9 to TRBJ1-2; weak D call: TRBD1 (5 bases). The TCR originated in an adult who received the AZD1222 COVID-19 vaccine. CDR3 nucleotides: TGTGCCAGCAGCTTAGCAGCGAGGGACGACTATGGCTACACCTTC. Translation: CASSLAARDDYGYTF.